This T cell receptor beta chain was documented in a study of identical twins. Germline CDR1 MGHDK, CDR2 SYGVNS. This CDR3 comprises 14 residues. J was trimmed by 8 bases and V by 7 bases; bases with no gene match: 9. TCRdb recomputed calls from the 5' RACE reads with MiXCR, one row per CDR3 protein. Here the sample spans roughly 500,000 distinct CDR3 sequences, about 20% being singletons. This clonotype was counted a few times. This sample also appeared in a second study, on T cells expressing NK-cell markers.

Sequencing was done on a sample of CD4+ T cells sorted from blood. This clonotype was sampled from a woman younger than 35 in good health. V usage is TRBV25-1 and J usage is TRBJ2-2; 8 nucleotides match TRBD1. The DNA of the CDR3 is TGTGCCAGCACTAGGTCAGGGGGCGTGGGGGAGCTGTTTTTT. Protein product: CASTRSGGVGELFF.